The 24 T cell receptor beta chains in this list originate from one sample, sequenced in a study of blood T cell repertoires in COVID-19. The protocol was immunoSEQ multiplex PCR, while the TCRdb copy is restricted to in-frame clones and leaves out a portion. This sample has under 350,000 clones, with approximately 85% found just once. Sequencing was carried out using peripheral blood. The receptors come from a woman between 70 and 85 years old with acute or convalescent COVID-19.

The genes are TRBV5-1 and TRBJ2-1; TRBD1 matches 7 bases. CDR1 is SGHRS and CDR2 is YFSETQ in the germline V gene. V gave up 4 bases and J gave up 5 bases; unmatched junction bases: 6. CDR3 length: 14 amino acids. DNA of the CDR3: TGCGCCAGCAGCGAGAGACAGGGACACAATGAGCAGTTCTTC. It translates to CASSERQGHNEQFF. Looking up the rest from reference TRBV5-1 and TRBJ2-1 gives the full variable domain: KAGVTQTPRYLIKTRGQQVTLSCSPISGHRSVSWYQQTPGQGLQFLFEYFSETQRNKGNFPGRFSGRQFSNSRSEMNVSTLELGDSALYLCASSERQGHNEQFFGPGTRLTVL.

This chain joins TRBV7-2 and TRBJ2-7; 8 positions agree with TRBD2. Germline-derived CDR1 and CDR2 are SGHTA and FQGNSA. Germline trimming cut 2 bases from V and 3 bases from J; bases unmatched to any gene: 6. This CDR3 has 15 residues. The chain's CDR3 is CASSLIGGGRYEQYF. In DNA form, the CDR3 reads TGTGCCAGCAGCTTAATCGGGGGGGGTCGCTACGAGCAGTACTTC.

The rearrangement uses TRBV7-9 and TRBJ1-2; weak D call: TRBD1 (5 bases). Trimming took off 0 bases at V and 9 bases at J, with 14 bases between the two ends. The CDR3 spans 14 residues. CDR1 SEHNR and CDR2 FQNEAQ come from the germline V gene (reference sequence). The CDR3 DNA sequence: TGTGCCAGCAGCTTAGCGCCGCAGGGTGGTAGCTACACCTTC. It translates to CASSLAPQGGSYTF.

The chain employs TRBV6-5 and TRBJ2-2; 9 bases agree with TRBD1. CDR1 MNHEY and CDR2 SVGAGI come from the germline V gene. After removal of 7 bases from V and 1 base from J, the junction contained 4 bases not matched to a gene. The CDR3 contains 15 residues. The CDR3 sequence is CASNSGQGNTGELFF. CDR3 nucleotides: TGTGCCAGCAATTCGGGACAGGGGAACACCGGGGAGCTGTTTTTT.

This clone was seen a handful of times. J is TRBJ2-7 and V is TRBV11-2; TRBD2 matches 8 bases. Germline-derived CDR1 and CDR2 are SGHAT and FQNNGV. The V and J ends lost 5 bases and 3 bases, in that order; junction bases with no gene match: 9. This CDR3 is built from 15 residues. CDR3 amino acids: CASSVGLAGFYEQYF. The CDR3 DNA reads TGTGCCAGCAGCGTCGGACTAGCTGGGTTCTACGAGCAGTACTTC.

The CDR3 spells CASSSSTGRGVKETQYF. In nucleotides, the CDR3 is TGTGCCAGCAGCTCATCGACAGGGAGAGGGGTGAAAGAGACCCAGTACTTC. The chain combines TRBV7-8 with TRBJ2-5; the match to TRBD1 covers 7 bases. The CDR3 loop spans 17 amino acids. Trimming took 4 bases from V and 3 from J; bases not matched to a gene: 14. The germline V gene has CDR1 SGHVS and CDR2 FQNEAQ.

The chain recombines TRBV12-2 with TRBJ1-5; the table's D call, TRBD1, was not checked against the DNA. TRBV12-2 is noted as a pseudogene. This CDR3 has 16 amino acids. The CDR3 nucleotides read TGTGCAAGTCGCTTGCTGGACAGGGGAGTACAACAGCCCCAGCATTTT. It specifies CASRLLDRGVQQPQHF.

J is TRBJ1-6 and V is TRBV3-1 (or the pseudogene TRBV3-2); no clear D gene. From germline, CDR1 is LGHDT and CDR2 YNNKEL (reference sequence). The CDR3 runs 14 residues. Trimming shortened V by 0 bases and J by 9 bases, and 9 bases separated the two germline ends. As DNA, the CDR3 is TGTGCCAGCAGCCAAGATTTGGGGAGTTCACCCCTCCACTTT. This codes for CASSQDLGSSPLHF.

The CDR3 bases are TGCGCCAGCAGCTTGGTACTAGCCGAAGAGACCCAGTACTTC. Its protein product is CASSLVLAEETQYF. This chain connects TRBV5-1 to TRBJ2-5; tentatively, D is TRBD2 (6 bases). The CDR3 runs 14 residues. V lost 0 bases and J lost 3, with 9 bases in between. CDR1 and CDR2 from the germline V gene are SGHRS and YFSETQ. The variable domain in full, completed from reference TRBV5-1 and TRBJ2-5, reads KAGVTQTPRYLIKTRGQQVTLSCSPISGHRSVSWYQQTPGQGLQFLFEYFSETQRNKGNFPGRFSGRQFSNSRSEMNVSTLELGDSALYLCASSLVLAEETQYFGPGTRLLVL.

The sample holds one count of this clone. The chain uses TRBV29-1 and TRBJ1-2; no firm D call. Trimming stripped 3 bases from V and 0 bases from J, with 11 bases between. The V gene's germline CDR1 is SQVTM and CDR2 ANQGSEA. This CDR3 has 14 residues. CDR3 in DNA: TGCAGCGTTGAGGGTAGACACACTAACTATGGCTACACCTTC. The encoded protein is CSVEGRHTNYGYTF. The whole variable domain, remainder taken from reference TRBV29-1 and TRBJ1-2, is SAVISQKPSRDICQRGTSLTIQCQVDSQVTMMFWYRQQPGQSLTLIATANQGSEATYESGFVIDKFPISRPNLTFSTLTVSNMSPEDSSIYLCSVEGRHTNYGYTFGSGTRLTVV.

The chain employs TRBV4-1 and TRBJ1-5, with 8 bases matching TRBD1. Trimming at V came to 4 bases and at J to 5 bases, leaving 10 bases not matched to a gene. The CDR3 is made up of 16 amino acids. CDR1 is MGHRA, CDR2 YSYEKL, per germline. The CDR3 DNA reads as TGCGCCAGCAGCCCCGCAGGACAGGGATCTTATCAGCCCCAGCATTTT. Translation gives CASSPAGQGSYQPQHF.

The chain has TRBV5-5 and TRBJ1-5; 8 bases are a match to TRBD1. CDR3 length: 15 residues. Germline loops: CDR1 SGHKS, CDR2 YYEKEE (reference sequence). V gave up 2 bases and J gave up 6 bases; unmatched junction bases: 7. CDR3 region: CASSFRTGTGQPQHF. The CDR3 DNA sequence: TGTGCCAGCAGCTTCAGGACAGGGACCGGTCAGCCCCAGCATTTT. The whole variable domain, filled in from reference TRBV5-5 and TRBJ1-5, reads DAGVTQSPTHLIKTRGQQVTLRCSPISGHKSVSWYQQVLGQGPQFIFQYYEKEERGRGNFPDRFSARQFPNYSSELNVNALLLGDSALYLCASSFRTGTGQPQHFGDGTRLSIL.

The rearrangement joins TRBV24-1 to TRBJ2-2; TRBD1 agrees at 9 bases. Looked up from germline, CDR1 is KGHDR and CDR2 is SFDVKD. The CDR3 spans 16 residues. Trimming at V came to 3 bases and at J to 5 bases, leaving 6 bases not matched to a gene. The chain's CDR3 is CATSDTGTGLTGELFF. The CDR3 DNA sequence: TGTGCCACCAGTGATACAGGGACAGGGTTGACCGGGGAGCTGTTTTTT.

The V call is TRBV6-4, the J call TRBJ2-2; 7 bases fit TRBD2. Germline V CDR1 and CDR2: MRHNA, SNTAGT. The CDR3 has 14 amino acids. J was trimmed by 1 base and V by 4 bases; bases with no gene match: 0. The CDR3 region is CASSAGGNTGELFF. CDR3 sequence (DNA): TGTGCCAGCAGTGCGGGAGGGAACACCGGGGAGCTGTTTTTT.

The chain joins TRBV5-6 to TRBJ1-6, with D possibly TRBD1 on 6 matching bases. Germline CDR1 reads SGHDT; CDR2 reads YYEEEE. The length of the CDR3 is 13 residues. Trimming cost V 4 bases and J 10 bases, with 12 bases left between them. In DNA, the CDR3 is TGTGCCAGCAGCATTACAGGGAAGTCACCCCTCCACTTT. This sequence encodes CASSITGKSPLHF.

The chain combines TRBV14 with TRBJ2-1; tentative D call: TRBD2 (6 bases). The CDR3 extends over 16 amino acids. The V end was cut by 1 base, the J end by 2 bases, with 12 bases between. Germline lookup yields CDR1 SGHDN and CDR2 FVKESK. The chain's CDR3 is CASSQGRDSTYNEQFF. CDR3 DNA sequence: TGTGCCAGCAGCCAAGGTCGGGACTCAACCTACAATGAGCAGTTCTTC.

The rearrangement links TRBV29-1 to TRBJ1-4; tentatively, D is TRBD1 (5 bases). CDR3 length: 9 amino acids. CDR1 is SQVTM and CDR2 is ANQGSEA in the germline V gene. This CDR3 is CREGEKLFF. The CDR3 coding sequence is TGCAGGGAGGGGGAAAAACTGTTTTTT.

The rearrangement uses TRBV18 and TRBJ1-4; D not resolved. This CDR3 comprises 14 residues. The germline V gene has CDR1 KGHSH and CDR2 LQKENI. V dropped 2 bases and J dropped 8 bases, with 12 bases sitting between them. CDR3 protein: CASSPGLVPEKLFF. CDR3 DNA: TGTGCCAGCTCACCAGGCCTGGTGCCGGAAAAACTGTTTTTT. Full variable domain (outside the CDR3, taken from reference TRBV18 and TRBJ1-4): NAGVMQNPRHLVRRRGQEARLRCSPMKGHSHVYWYRQLPEEGLKFMVYLQKENIIDESGMPKERFSAEFPKEGPSILRIQQVVRGDSAAYFCASSPGLVPEKLFFGSGTQLSVL.

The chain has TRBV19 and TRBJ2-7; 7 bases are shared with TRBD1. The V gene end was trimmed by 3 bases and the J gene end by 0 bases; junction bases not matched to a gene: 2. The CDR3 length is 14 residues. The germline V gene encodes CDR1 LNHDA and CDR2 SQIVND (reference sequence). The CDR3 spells CASSIRDSSYEQYF. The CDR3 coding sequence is TGTGCCAGTAGTATCCGGGACAGCTCCTACGAGCAGTACTTC.

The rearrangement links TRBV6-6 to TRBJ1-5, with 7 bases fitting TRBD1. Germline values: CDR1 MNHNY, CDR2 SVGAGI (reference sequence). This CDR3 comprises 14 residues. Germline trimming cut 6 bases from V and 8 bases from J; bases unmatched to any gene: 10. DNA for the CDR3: TGTGCCAGCAGGGCACAGGGGCGGTCGGAGCCCCAGCATTTT. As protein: CASRAQGRSEPQHF.

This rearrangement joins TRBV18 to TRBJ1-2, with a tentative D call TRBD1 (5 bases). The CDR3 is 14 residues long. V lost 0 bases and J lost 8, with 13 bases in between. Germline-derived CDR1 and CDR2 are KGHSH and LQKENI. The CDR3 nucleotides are TGTGCCAGCTCACCACCGGGGCAGGGCGGCGGCTACACCTTC. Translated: CASSPPGQGGGYTF.

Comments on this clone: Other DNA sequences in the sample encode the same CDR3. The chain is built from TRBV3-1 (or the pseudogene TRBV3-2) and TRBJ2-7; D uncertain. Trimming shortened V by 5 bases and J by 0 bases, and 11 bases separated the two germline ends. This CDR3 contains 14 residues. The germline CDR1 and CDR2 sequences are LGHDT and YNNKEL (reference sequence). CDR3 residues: CASSVILYSYEQYF. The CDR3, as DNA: TGTGCCAGCAGCGTTATTTTATACTCCTACGAGCAGTACTTC.

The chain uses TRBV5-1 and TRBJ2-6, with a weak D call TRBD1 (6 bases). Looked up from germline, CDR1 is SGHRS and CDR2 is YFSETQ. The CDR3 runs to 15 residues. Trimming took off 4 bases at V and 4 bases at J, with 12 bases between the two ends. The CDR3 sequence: CASSLQGSGANVLTF. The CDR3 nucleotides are TGCGCCAGCAGCCTACAGGGCTCGGGGGCCAACGTCCTGACTTTC.

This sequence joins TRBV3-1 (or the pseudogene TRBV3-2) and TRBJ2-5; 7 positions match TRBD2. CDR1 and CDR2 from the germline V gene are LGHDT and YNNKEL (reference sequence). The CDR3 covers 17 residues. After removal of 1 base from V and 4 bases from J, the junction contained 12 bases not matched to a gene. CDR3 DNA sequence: TGTGCCAGCAGCCAAGCATCTGGGGGAGGGCTTCGAGAGACCCAGTACTTC. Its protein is CASSQASGGGLRETQYF.